Described below is a single T cell receptor beta chain sequence and its context. Its antigen is not identified. Germline CDR1 MGHRA, CDR2 YSYEKL. Between the trimmed V and J ends, which lost 0 bases and 5 bases, there was a span of 13 bases. This CDR3 region has 15 residues. A multiplex PCR was run with 60 Vbeta primers and 13 Jbeta primers. Sequencing used immunoSEQ multiplex PCR; TCRdb keeps in-frame clones, though not all of them. The sample consists of 150,000 to 200,000 clones, roughly 90% of them appearing once. This sample is part of a study of cytomegalovirus exposure and HLA in healthy donors. General study points: The investigators catalogued some 150 TCR beta chains as cytomegalovirus-associated. A link between a missense DCLRE1C variant and TCR beta V- and J-gene trimming emerged from a later analysis. The classifier, whose performance was assessed in both the original and validation cohorts, reportedly diagnosed cytomegalovirus status with high specificity and sensitivity.

Source material: PBMCs. The sequence came from a girl under two years old in good health and CMV-seronegative. The V and J genes are TRBV4-1 and TRBJ1-2; D might be TRBD1 (5 bases). The DNA for the CDR3 is TGCGCCAGCAGCCAAGAACCAGGGCTGGGATATGGCTACACCTTC. Its protein is CASSQEPGLGYGYTF.